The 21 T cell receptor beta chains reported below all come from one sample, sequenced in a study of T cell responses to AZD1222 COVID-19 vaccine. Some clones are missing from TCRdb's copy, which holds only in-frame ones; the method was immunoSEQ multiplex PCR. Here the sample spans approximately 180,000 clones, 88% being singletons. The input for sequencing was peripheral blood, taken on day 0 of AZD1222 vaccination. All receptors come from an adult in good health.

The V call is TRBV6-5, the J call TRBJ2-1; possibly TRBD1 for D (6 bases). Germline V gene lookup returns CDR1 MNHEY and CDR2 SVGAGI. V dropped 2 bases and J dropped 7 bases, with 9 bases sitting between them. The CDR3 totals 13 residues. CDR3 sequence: CASSYGDKNEQFF. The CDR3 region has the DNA TGTGCCAGCAGTTACGGGGACAAAAATGAGCAGTTCTTC.

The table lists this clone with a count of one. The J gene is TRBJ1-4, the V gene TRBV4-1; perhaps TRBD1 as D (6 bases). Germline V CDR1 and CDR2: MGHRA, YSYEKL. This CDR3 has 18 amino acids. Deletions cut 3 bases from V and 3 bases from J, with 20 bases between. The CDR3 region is CASSQVPHQGRSNEKLFF. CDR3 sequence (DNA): TGCGCCAGCAGCCAGGTGCCCCATCAGGGGAGATCTAATGAAAAACTGTTTTTT.

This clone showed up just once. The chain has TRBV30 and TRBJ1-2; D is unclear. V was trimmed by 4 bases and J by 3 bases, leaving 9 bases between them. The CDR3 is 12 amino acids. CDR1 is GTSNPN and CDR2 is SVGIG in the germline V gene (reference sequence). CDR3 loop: CAWNQEDYGYTF. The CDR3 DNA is TGTGCCTGGAACCAAGAAGACTATGGCTACACCTTC. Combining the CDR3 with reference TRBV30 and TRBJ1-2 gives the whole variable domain SQTIHQWPATLVQPVGSPLSLECTVEGTSNPNLYWYRQAAGRGLQLLFYSVGIGQISSEVPQNLSASRPQDRQFILSSKKLLLSDSGFYLCAWNQEDYGYTFGSGTRLTVV.

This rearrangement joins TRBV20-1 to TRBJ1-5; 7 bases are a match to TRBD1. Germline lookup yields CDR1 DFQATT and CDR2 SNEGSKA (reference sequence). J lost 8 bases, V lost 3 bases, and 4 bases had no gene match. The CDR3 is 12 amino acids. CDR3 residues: CSASEGGKPQHF. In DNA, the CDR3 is TGCAGTGCTAGTGAAGGGGGCAAGCCCCAGCATTTT.

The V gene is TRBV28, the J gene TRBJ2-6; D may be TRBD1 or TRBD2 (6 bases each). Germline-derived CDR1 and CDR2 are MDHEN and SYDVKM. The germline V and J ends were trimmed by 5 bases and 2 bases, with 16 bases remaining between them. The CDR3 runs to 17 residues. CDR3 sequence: CASSPPPRGAGANVLTF. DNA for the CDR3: TGTGCCAGCAGTCCACCCCCTAGGGGGGCTGGGGCCAACGTCCTGACTTTC.

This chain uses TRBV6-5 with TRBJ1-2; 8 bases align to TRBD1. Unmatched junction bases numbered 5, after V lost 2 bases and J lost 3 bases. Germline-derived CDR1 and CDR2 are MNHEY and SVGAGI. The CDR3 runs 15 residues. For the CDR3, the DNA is TGTGCCAGCAGTTACCTCAGGGGGCTCGACTATGGCTACACCTTC. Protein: CASSYLRGLDYGYTF.

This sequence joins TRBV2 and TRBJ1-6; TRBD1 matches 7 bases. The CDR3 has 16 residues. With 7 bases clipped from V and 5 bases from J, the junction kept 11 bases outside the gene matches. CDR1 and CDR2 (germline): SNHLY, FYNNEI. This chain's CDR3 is CASTGEGARNNSPLHF. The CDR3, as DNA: TGTGCCAGCACGGGGGAGGGGGCGCGCAATAATTCACCCCTCCACTTT.

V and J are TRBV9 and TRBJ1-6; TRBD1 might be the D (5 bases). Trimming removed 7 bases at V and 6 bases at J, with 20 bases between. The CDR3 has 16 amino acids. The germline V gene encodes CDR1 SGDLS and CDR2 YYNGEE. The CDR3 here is CASGRGGAGLNSPLHF. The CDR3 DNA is TGTGCCAGCGGGAGGGGAGGGGCAGGACTTAATTCACCCCTCCACTTT.

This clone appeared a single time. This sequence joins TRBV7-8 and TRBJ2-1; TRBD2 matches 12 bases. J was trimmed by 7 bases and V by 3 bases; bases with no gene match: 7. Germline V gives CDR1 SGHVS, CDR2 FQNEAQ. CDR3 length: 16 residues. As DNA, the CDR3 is TGTGCCAGCAGCTTCCGACTAGCGGGGGCATCAAATGAGCAGTTCTTC. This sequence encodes CASSFRLAGASNEQFF.

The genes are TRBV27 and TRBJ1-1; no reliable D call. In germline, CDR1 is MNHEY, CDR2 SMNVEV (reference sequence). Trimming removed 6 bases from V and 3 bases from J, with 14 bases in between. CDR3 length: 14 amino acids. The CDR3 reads CASSTYPRHTEAFF. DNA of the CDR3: TGTGCCAGCAGCACCTACCCGAGGCACACTGAAGCTTTCTTT.

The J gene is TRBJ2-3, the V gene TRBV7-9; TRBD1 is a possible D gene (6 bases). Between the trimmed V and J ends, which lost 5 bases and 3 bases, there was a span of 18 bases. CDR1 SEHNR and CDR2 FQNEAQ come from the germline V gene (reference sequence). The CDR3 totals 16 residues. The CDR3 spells CASSPMDRTTTDTQYF. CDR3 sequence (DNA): TGTGCCAGCAGCCCAATGGACAGAACCACTACAGATACGCAGTATTTT.

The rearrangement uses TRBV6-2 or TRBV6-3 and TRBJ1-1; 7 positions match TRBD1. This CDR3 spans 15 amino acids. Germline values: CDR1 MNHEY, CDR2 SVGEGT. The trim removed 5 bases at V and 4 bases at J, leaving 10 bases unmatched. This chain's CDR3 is CASSRQGGEGTEAFF. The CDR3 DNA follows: TGTGCCAGCAGTAGACAGGGAGGCGAGGGCACTGAAGCTTTCTTT.

CDR3 residues: CASSQEGRRGGTDTQYF. Here the CDR3 DNA reads TGCGCCAGCAGCCAAGAGGGACGGCGGGGGGGCACAGATACGCAGTATTTT. The V gene is TRBV4-1, the J gene TRBJ2-3; TRBD2 aligns across 8 bases. CDR3 size: 17 residues. The ends lost 0 bases at V and 1 base at J; junction bases unmatched: 6. Germline CDR1 is MGHRA and CDR2 is YSYEKL.

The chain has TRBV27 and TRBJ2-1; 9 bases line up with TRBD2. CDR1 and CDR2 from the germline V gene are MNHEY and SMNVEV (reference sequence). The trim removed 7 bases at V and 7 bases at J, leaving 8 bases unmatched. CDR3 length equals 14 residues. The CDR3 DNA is TGTGCCAGCATCGGAAGCGGGGGGTGGAATGAGCAGTTCTTC. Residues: CASIGSGGWNEQFF.

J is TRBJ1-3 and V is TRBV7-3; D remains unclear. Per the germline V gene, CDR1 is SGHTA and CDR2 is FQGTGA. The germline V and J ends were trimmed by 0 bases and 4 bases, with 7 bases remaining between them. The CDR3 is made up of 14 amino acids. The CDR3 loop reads CASSLTGPGNTIYF. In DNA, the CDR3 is TGTGCCAGCAGCTTAACCGGGCCGGGAAACACCATATATTTT.

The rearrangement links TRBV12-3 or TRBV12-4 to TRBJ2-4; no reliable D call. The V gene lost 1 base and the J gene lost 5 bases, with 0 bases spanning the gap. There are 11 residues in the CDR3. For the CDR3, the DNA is TGTGCCAGCAGTTTAGAAAACATTCAGTACTTC. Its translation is CASSLENIQYF.

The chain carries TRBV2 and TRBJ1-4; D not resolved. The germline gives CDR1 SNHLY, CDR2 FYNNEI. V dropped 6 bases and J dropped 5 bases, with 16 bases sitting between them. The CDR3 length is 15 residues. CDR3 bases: TGTGCCAGCAGAGGAGTGTTGTACCTCAATGAAAAACTGTTTTTT. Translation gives CASRGVLYLNEKLFF.

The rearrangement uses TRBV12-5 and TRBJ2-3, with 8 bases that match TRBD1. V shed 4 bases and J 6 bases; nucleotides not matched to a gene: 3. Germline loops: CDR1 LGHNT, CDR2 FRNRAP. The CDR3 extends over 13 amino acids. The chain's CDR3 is CASGWTGYDTQYF. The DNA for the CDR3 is TGTGCTAGTGGTTGGACAGGGTACGATACGCAGTATTTT.

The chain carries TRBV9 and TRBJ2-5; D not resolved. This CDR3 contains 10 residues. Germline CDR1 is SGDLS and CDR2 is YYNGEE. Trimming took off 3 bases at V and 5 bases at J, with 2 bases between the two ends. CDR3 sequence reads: CASSGETQYF. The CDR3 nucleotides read TGTGCCAGCAGCGGTGAGACCCAGTACTTC.

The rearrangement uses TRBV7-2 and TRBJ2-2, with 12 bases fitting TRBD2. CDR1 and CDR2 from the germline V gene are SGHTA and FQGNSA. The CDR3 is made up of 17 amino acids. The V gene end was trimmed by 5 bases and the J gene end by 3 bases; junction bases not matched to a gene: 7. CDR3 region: CASSPSRLAGDTGELFF. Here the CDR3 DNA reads TGTGCCAGCAGCCCATCCCGACTAGCGGGGGACACCGGGGAGCTGTTTTTT. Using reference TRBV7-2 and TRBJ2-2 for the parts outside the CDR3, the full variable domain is GAGVSQSPSNKVTEKGKDVELRCDPISGHTALYWYRQSLGQGLEFLIYFQGNSAPDKSGLPSDRFSAERTGGSVSTLTIQRTQQEDSAVYLCASSPSRLAGDTGELFFGEGSRLTVL.

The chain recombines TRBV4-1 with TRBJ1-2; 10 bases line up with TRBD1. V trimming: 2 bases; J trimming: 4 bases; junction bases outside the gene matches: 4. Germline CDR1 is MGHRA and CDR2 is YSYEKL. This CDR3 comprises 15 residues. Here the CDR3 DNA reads TGCGCCAGCAGCCAACGACAGGGGGCTTCCTATGGCTACACCTTC. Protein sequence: CASSQRQGASYGYTF.